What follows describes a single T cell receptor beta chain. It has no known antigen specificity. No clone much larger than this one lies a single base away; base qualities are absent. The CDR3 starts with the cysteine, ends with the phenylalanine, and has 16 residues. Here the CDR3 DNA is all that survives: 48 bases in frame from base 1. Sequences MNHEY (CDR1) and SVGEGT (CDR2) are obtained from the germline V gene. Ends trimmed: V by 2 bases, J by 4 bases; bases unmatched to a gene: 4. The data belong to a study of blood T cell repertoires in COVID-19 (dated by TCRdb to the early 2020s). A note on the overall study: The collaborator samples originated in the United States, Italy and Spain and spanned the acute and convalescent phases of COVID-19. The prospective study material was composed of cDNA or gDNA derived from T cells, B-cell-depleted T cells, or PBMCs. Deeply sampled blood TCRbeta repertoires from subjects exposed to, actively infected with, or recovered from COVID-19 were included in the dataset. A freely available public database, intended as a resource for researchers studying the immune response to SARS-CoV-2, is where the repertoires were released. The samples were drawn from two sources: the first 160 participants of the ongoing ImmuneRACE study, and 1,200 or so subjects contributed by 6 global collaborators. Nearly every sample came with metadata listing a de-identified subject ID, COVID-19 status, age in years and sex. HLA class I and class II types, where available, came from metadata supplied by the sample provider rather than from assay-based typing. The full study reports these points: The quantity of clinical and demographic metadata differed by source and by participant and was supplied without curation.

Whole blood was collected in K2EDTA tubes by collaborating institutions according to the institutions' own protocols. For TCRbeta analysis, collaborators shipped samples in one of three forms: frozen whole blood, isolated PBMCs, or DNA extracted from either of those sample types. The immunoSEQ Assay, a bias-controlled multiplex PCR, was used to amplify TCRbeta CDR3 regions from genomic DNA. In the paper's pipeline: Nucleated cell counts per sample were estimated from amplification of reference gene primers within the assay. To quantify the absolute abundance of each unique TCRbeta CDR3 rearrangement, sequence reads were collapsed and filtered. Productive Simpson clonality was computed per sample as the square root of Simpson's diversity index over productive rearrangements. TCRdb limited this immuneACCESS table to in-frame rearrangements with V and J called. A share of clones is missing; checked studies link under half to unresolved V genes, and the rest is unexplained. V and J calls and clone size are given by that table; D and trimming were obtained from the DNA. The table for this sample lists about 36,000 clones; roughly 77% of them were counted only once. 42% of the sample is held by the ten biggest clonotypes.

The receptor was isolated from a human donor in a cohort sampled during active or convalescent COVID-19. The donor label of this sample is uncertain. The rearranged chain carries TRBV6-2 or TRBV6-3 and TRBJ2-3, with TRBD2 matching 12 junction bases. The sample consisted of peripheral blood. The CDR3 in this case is CASSYQRLAGADTQYF. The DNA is TGTGCCAGCAGTTACCAGAGACTAGCGGGAGCAGATACGCAGTATTTT.